This T cell receptor (beta chain) was captured in a study of T cell responses to AZD1222 COVID-19 vaccine. Trimming stripped 2 bases from V and 9 bases from J, with 12 bases between. Germline assignment: CDR1 SGDLS and CDR2 YYNGEE. CDR3 size: 13 residues. Clones were sequenced by immunoSEQ multiplex PCR, and TCRdb holds only the in-frame ones, with some missing. The table lists approximately 140,000 clones, less than 95% of them singletons. The sequence was obtained from an adult in good health. V and J are TRBV9 and TRBJ2-1; D is possibly TRBD2 (7 bases). Sequences were derived from peripheral blood, sampled on day 0 of AZD1222 vaccination. The CDR3 is CASSVRGQVEQFF. DNA of the CDR3: TGTGCCAGCAGCGTGCGGGGGCAGGTTGAGCAGTTCTTC.